This T cell receptor (beta chain) was identified in a study of blood T cells in healthy people across ages. Findings of the study overall: Naive CD4+ cells and diversity were both higher in long-lived donors than in aged donors.

The CDR3 spans 13 residues. CDR1 DFQATT and CDR2 SNEGSKA come from the germline V gene (reference sequence). The germline V and J ends were trimmed by 6 bases and 3 bases, with 14 bases remaining between them. Then a second PCR, running about 6 to 11 cycles, was carried out with a sample-barcoded 5' primer and a J-beta primer mix. Every molecule of cDNA carried a tag from a template-switch adaptor with 12 random nucleotides. TCRdb redid the calling of the 5' RACE reads with MiXCR, one entry per CDR3 protein. The sample has some 730,000 distinct CDR3 sequences, 22% seen once. Only a few counts were recorded for this clonotype. Its target is not known.

The J gene is TRBJ1-2, the V gene TRBV20-1; D gene uncertain. This clonotype originated in a man between 65 and 85 years old in good health. The sequenced material came from blood. CDR3 in DNA: TGCAGTGCCATGGACCCGGCGGACTATGGCTACACCTTC. Protein: CSAMDPADYGYTF.